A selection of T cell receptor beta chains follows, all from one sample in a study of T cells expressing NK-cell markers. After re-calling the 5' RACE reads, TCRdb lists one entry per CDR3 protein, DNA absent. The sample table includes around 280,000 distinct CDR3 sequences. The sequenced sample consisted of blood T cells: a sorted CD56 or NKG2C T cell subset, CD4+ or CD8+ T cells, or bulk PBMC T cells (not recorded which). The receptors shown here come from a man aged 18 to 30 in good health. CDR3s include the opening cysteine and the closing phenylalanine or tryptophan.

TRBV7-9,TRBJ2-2,CASSFGTTLTGELFF
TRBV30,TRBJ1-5,CAWSERTKGGPQHF
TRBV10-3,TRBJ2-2,CAITSFTPPGELFF
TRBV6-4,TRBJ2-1,CASSDGRDRGTLRRNEQFF
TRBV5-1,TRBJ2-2,CASSLASSGTGELFF
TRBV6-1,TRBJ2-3,CASSPSGTSAGTQYF
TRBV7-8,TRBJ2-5,CASSWLAATQETQYF
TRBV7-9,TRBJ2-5,CASSLAGQGAEETQYF
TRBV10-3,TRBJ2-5,CAISEDVADLRQKTQYF
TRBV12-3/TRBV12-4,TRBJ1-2,CASSTRVTNYGYTF
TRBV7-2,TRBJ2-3,CASSLGLAISTDTQYF
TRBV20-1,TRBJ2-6,CSASQGPGSGANVLTF
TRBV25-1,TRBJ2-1,CASSGLAKQFF
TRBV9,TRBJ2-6,CASSLSDRGPVWANVLTF
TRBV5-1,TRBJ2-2,CASSPAVVEGELFF
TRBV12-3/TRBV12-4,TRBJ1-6,CASRTAESSYNSPLHF
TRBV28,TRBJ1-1,CASSLRGDRLRNTEAFF
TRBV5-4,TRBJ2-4,CASSLGGPKGVAKNIQYF
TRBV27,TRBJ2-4,CASSPAHRVATKNIQYF
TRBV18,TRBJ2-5,CASSPRRETQYF
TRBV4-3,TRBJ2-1,CASSQDTGVFSYNEQFF
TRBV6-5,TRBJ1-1,CASSYGGLVNTEAFF
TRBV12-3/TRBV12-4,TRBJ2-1,CASSILIPLGNEQFF
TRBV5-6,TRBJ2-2,CASSSVRGWAGELFF
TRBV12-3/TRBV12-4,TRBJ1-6,CASRKDRGHSPLHF
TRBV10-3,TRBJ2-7,CAIGSGSLAYEQYF
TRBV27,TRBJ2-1,CATRLAPGYNEQFF
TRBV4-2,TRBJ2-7,CASSQASPAGKQYF
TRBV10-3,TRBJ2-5,CAISRGLAGGQETQYF
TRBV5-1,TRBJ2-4,CASSLVYRGAKNIQYF
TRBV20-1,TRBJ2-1,CSASGTGGNEQFF
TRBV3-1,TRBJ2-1,CASSESTQDNEQFF
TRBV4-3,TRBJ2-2,CASSHQQGVDTGELFF
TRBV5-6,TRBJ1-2,CASSSNRGGYGYTF
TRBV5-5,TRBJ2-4,CASSLGIRGPVDIQYF
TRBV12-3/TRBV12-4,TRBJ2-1,CASSLAWDSYNEQFF
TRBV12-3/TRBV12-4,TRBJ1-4,CASSLEQANRATNEKLFF
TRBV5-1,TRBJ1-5,CASRAGTGNQPQHF
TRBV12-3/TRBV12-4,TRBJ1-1,CASRATGTIGAFF
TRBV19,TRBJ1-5,CASSMGQVSNQPQHF
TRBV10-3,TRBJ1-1,CAISEGVGAEAFF
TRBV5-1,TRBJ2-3,CASSRGIEGTQYF
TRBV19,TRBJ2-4,CASSIAGQKNIQYF
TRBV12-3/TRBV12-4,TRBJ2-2,CASTPIMGGELFF
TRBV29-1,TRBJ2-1,CSVESLFRDEQFF
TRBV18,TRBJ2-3,CASSPEQGAWDTQYF
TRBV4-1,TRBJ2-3,CASSQVARTAVPDTQYF
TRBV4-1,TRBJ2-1,CASSQDLSFGTGVYSNEQFF
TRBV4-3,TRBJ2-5,CASSASGDQETQYF
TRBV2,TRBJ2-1,CASSEDGLQFF
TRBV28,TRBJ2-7,CASSLGAGGSSYEQYF
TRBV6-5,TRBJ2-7,CASSYGAAGGVDEQYF
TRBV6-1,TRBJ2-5,CASSVSSGMGETQYF
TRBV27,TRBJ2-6,CASSFQGSHFSGANVLTF